This TCR beta chain was recovered during a study of neoadjuvant anti-PD-1 for oral cavity cancer. Study background: Patients without progression received a fourth nivolumab dose around day 43, then surgical resection on days 50-56.

With respect to this clone: What it binds is unknown.

Time point denoted: after neoadjuvant nivolumab, at surgical resection. Analysis of PBMCs was direct, with no culture step. Most PBMC samples had 480 ng input DNA in six replicates. Data came from immunoSEQ multiplex PCR; TCRdb stores just in-frame clones and leaves some out. The sample consists of about 39,000 clones, 60% to 80% of them appearing once. Study-wide points: Post-nivolumab, blood T cell clonality was significantly elevated in non-responders.

The CDR3 loop spans 15 amino acids. V lost 4 bases to trimming and J lost 0 bases; unmatched junction nucleotides: 6. The germline V gene has CDR1 SGHRS and CDR2 YFSETQ. The gene calls are TRBV5-1 and TRBJ1-1; 7 nucleotides agree with TRBD1. The source material was PBMCs, sampled after nivolumab (anti-PD-1) treatment. This TCR came from a person aged 35-79 years with oral cavity squamous cell carcinoma. The CDR3 reads CASSPDRVVNTEAFF. The CDR3 DNA follows: TGCGCCAGCAGCCCAGACAGGGTAGTGAACACTGAAGCTTTCTTT.